The 27 T cell receptor beta chains presented below share a single source sample, sequenced in a study of regulatory T cells in long-lasting Graves disease. CDR3-region Arm-PCR and iRepertoire HTBI primers produced the TCR beta libraries. TCRdb processed the multiplex PCR reads anew with MiXCR; each CDR3 protein has one entry. The data hold over 300,000 distinct CDR3 sequences, with 15% observed a single time. Time point here: newly diagnosed GD, antithyroid drugs for less than 3 months. Scientists built the TCR library using RNA that was extracted from PBMCs. The sequenced sample was peripheral blood mononuclear cells (PBMCs), obtained at new diagnosis, from a patient treated with antithyroid drugs. Every receptor here comes from a female donor with Graves disease.

The chain links TRBV20-1 to TRBJ1-2; 10 nucleotides line up with TRBD1. V lost 5 bases, J lost 4 bases, and 7 bases stayed unmatched. Germline V gene lookup returns CDR1 DFQATT and CDR2 SNEGSKA (reference sequence). The CDR3 is 14 residues long. The CDR3 spells CSAGGGTGVYGYTF. For the CDR3, the DNA is TGCAGTGCTGGGGGGGGGACAGGGGTCTATGGCTACACCTTC.

This clonotype was seen at least ten times. J is TRBJ2-1 and V is TRBV12-3 or TRBV12-4; TRBD2 matches 7 bases. The CDR3 covers 12 residues. The ends lost 7 bases at V and 6 bases at J; junction bases unmatched: 3. The CDR3 nucleotides read TGTGCCAGCACGATAGCGGGCAATGAGCAGTTCTTC. It yields the protein CASTIAGNEQFF.

The chain is built from TRBV29-1 and TRBJ2-5; 9 bases are a match to TRBD2. The CDR3 contains 15 residues. CDR1 is SQVTM and CDR2 is ANQGSEA in the germline V gene. Unmatched junction bases numbered 8, after V lost 1 base and J lost 5 bases. The CDR3 sequence is CSVEARLAGPETQYF. CDR3 DNA sequence: TGCAGCGTTGAAGCGAGGCTAGCGGGGCCCGAGACCCAGTACTTC.

CDR3 loop: CASGSEGPELFF. CDR3 DNA sequence: TGTGCTAGTGGTTCGGAGGGACCGGAGCTGTTTTTT. This chain links TRBV12-5 with TRBJ2-2, with a tentative D call TRBD2 (6 bases). The CDR3 sequence is 12 residues long. The germline CDR1 and CDR2 sequences are LGHNT and FRNRAP. The V and J ends lost 4 bases and 10 bases respectively, with 10 bases between them.

The rearrangement links TRBV7-3 to TRBJ2-1; D call uncertain. This CDR3 has 16 residues. With 3 bases removed from V and 2 bases from J, the gap between germline ends came to 14 bases. Germline CDR1 SGHTA, CDR2 FQGTGA. In nucleotides, the CDR3 is TGTGCCAGCAGCTTGTTAAGGAACCCCGCCTACAATGAGCAGTTCTTC. Its translation: CASSLLRNPAYNEQFF. Based on the CDR3 plus reference TRBV7-3 and TRBJ2-1, the full variable domain is GAGVSQTPSNKVTEKGKYVELRCDPISGHTALYWYRQSLGQGPEFLIYFQGTGAADDSGLPNDRFFAVRPEGSVSTLKIQRTERGDSAVYLCASSLLRNPAYNEQFFGPGTRLTVL.

This clonotype was picked up many times. The chain is built from TRBV7-9 and TRBJ1-5, with no clear D. V was clipped by 1 base and J by 2 bases, with 15 bases between them. CDR3 length equals 17 residues. The germline V gene has CDR1 SEHNR and CDR2 FQNEAQ (reference sequence). In DNA form, the CDR3 reads TGTGCCAGCAGCTTAGGGTCATCGACGGCCCGCAATCAGCCCCAGCATTTT. This encodes CASSLGSSTARNQPQHF.

V is TRBV27 and J is TRBJ1-2; weak D call: TRBD1 (5 bases). The CDR3 has 14 amino acids. V gave up 4 bases and J gave up 4 bases, with 13 bases separating them. The germline V gene has CDR1 MNHEY and CDR2 SMNVEV (reference sequence). CDR3 residues: CASSSAGWTYGYTF. Here the CDR3 DNA reads TGTGCCAGCAGTTCGGCAGGGTGGACCTATGGCTACACCTTC.

Ten or more counts support this clonotype. V usage is TRBV20-1 and J usage is TRBJ2-7; TRBD2 matches at 11 bases. The germline CDR1 and CDR2 sequences are DFQATT and SNEGSKA (reference sequence). J gave up 4 bases and V 3 bases, and 14 bases lay outside the gene matches. The CDR3 consists of 17 residues. CDR3 nucleotide sequence: TGCAGTGCTAGGGACCCAACTAGCGGGAGTTTCCCATACGAGCAGTACTTC. Translation gives CSARDPTSGSFPYEQYF.

This chain links TRBV9 with TRBJ2-7; the match to TRBD2 covers 15 bases. The V gene's germline CDR1 is SGDLS and CDR2 YYNGEE. The CDR3 is 15 amino acids. V was clipped by 3 bases and J by 7 bases; unmatched bases: 5. The CDR3 is CASSGGTSGGMEQYF. CDR3 in DNA: TGTGCCAGCAGCGGAGGGACTAGCGGGGGGATGGAGCAGTACTTC.

In this sample, this clonotype turned up many times. The rearrangement joins TRBV19 to TRBJ1-1; D gene ambiguous. The V gene's germline CDR1 is LNHDA and CDR2 SQIVND (reference sequence). The CDR3 totals 13 residues. V was clipped by 2 bases and J by 3 bases, with 7 bases between them. The CDR3 spells CASSISGDTEAFF. The DNA of the CDR3 is TGTGCCAGTAGTATATCAGGAGACACTGAAGCTTTCTTT.

This clonotype showed up many times. This chain connects TRBV5-8 to TRBJ1-1, with D possibly matching TRBD1 (5 bases). V lost 1 base and J lost 4, with 23 bases in between. Germline V lookup: CDR1 SGHTS, CDR2 YDEGEE. CDR3 length: 18 residues. CDR3 region: CASSLSSGGWRTLTEAFF. Written as DNA, the CDR3 is TGTGCCAGCAGCTTGTCAAGTGGGGGATGGAGGACACTCACTGAAGCTTTCTTT.

This clonotype has a count of ten or more. The V and J genes are TRBV2 and TRBJ1-2; tentative D call: TRBD1 (5 bases). The CDR3 runs 14 residues. V lost 6 bases, J lost 12 bases, and 23 bases lay in between. The germline gives CDR1 SNHLY, CDR2 FYNNEI. CDR3: CASSQPASWGVNTF. Here the CDR3 DNA reads TGTGCCAGCAGCCAACCCGCCTCGTGGGGGGTGAACACCTTC.

This clonotype was seen more than once but under ten times. This may come from a read error, since a much larger clone is one base off. This rearrangement joins TRBV7-2 to TRBJ2-1, with D maybe TRBD1 (6 bases). CDR3 length: 20 residues. The V end lost 2 bases, the J end lost 7 bases, and 30 bases lay between the germline ends. In germline, CDR1 is SGHTA, CDR2 FQGNSA. Here the CDR3 reads CASSLIPPALQGLRGNEQFF. CDR3 in DNA: TGTGCCAGCAGCTTAATTCCTCCGGCCTTACAGGGCCTTAGGGGGAATGAGCAGTTCTTC.

This clonotype appeared many times. The chain is built from TRBV20-1 and TRBJ1-6; TRBD1 matches 9 bases. Germline lookup yields CDR1 DFQATT and CDR2 SNEGSKA (reference sequence). The CDR3 loop spans 13 amino acids. Unmatched junction bases numbered 3, after V lost 5 bases and J lost 7 bases. CDR3 protein: CSARDRDNSPLHF. The CDR3 DNA reads as TGCAGTGCTCGGGACAGGGACAATTCACCCCTCCACTTT.

This clonotype was counted many times. The chain recombines TRBV29-1 with TRBJ1-1; TRBD1 is a possible D gene (6 bases). V dropped 7 bases and J dropped 1 base, with 10 bases sitting between them. The CDR3 totals 12 residues. Per the germline V gene, CDR1 is SQVTM and CDR2 is ANQGSEA. Written as DNA, the CDR3 is TGCAGCGCCGGACAGACGAACACTGAAGCTTTCTTT. Residues: CSAGQTNTEAFF.

This clonotype was detected ten times or more. This chain links TRBV3-1 with TRBJ1-2; 9 bases are shared with TRBD1. The CDR3 totals 14 residues. With V trimmed by 3 bases and J by 5 bases, 4 bases remained unmatched. Germline CDR1 LGHDT, CDR2 YNNKEL (reference sequence). In nucleotides, the CDR3 is TGTGCCAGCAGCCATCCCGGGACAGGGTATGGCTACACCTTC. It yields the protein CASSHPGTGYGYTF.

The genes are TRBV6-9 and TRBJ2-3; 12 bases are a match to TRBD1. The CDR3 is made up of 16 amino acids. The V gene's germline CDR1 is MNHGY and CDR2 SVAAGI. Trimming took 3 bases from V and 4 from J; bases not matched to a gene: 5. The CDR3 loop reads CASSYSGTGGADTQYF. The CDR3 DNA is TGTGCCAGCAGTTACTCCGGGACAGGGGGCGCAGATACGCAGTATTTT.

The chain recombines TRBV20-1 with TRBJ2-5; tentatively, D is TRBD1 (6 bases). The CDR3 has 15 residues. V lost 0 bases, J lost 3 bases, and 14 bases lay in between. Germline V lookup: CDR1 DFQATT, CDR2 SNEGSKA (reference sequence). The CDR3 bases are TGCAGTGCTAGAGATTTCGGCAGGGGAAAAGAGACCCAGTACTTC. This gives the protein CSARDFGRGKETQYF.

Many counts were recorded for this clonotype. The chain uses TRBV15 and TRBJ2-7; the match to TRBD2 covers 11 bases. The V gene's germline CDR1 is LNHNV and CDR2 YYDKDF (reference sequence). J gave up 0 bases and V 3 bases, and 10 bases lay outside the gene matches. The CDR3 sequence is 18 residues long. The CDR3 bases are TGTGCCACCAGCAGGAGCCTTAGCGGGAGGGCGAGCTCCTACGAGCAGTACTTC. Protein: CATSRSLSGRASSYEQYF.

The V and J genes are TRBV20-1 and TRBJ1-5, with 9 nucleotides matching TRBD1. Germline CDR1 and CDR2: DFQATT and SNEGSKA (reference sequence). V trimming: 5 bases; J trimming: 7 bases; junction bases outside the gene matches: 15. This CDR3 has 16 residues. CDR3 sequence (DNA): TGCAGTGCTGCCCGGACAGGGGCGGATGTAGGGCAGCCCCAGCATTTT. The encoded protein is CSAARTGADVGQPQHF.

On this clonotype itself: Mismatch with germline at one junction end may stem from a read error. V is TRBV30 and J is TRBJ1-3, with 9 nucleotides matching TRBD1. CDR1 is GTSNPN and CDR2 is SVGIG in the germline V gene (reference sequence). The CDR3 extends over 15 amino acids. CDR3 protein: CAWSVTGGDGNTMYF. CDR3 bases: TGTGCCTGGAGTGTCACAGGGGGCGACGGAAACACCATGTATTTT.

At least ten counts were recorded for this clonotype. This sequence joins TRBV4-1 and TRBJ1-5; D unclear. The CDR3 spans 13 residues. The ends were cut back, 0 bases at V and 6 bases at J, with 6 bases in the middle. Germline V gene sequence: CDR1 MGHRA, CDR2 YSYEKL. The CDR3 loop reads CASSQDKRQPQHF. CDR3 nucleotide sequence: TGCGCCAGCAGCCAAGATAAGCGTCAGCCCCAGCATTTT.

This clonotype has a count of ten or more. The gene calls are TRBV29-1 and TRBJ2-7; TRBD2 matches at 14 bases. Trimming removed 3 bases from V and 4 bases from J; junction bases left unmatched: 5. The CDR3 runs 15 residues. From germline, CDR1 is SQVTM and CDR2 ANQGSEA. The CDR3 bases are TGCAGCGTTGATGGGACTAGCGGGAGTAAGTACGAGCAGTACTTC. Translation: CSVDGTSGSKYEQYF.

Of note for this clonotype: This may arise from a read error, as a much more abundant clone is one base away. This chain links TRBV6-2 or TRBV6-3 with TRBJ2-3; D may be TRBD2 (6 bases). The germline gives CDR1 MNHEY, CDR2 SVGEGT. This CDR3 contains 16 residues. V gave up 2 bases and J gave up 3 bases, with 15 bases separating them. As DNA, the CDR3 is TGTGCCAGCAGTTACCAAGGGAGGCAGACTACAGATACGCAGTATTTT. This translates into CASSYQGRQTTDTQYF.

V and J are TRBV12-3 or TRBV12-4 and TRBJ2-7; 8 bases match TRBD2. There are 16 residues in the CDR3. With V trimmed by 0 bases and J by 2 bases, 6 bases remained unmatched. The CDR3 sequence is CASSLASGTSAYEQYF. As DNA, the CDR3 is TGTGCCAGCAGTTTAGCGTCCGGGACTAGTGCCTACGAGCAGTACTTC.

The chain employs TRBV20-1 and TRBJ2-3; 11 bases match TRBD2. Germline lookup yields CDR1 DFQATT and CDR2 SNEGSKA (reference sequence). The trim removed 6 bases at V and 2 bases at J, leaving 7 bases unmatched. The CDR3 has 15 residues. The CDR3 spells CSAPRLAGSTDTQYF. CDR3 in DNA: TGCAGTGCCCCTCGACTAGCGGGGTCCACAGATACGCAGTATTTT.

As for this clonotype: This may arise from a read error, as a much more abundant clone is one base away. This sequence joins TRBV11-2 and TRBJ2-3, with a weak D call TRBD2 (7 bases). Deletions cut 7 bases from V and 3 bases from J, with 23 bases between. The CDR3 is 17 residues long. Germline V lookup: CDR1 SGHAT, CDR2 FQNNGV. DNA of the CDR3: TGTGCCAGCATCTTGAGGGGGGGCCCCCTTGGGACAGATACGCAGTATTTT. As protein: CASILRGGPLGTDTQYF. The whole variable domain, filled in from reference TRBV11-2 and TRBJ2-3, reads EAGVAQSPRYKIIEKRQSVAFWCNPISGHATLYWYQQILGQGPKLLIQFQNNGVVDDSQLPKDRFSAERLKGVDSTLKIQPAKLEDSAVYLCASILRGGPLGTDTQYFGPGTRLTVL.